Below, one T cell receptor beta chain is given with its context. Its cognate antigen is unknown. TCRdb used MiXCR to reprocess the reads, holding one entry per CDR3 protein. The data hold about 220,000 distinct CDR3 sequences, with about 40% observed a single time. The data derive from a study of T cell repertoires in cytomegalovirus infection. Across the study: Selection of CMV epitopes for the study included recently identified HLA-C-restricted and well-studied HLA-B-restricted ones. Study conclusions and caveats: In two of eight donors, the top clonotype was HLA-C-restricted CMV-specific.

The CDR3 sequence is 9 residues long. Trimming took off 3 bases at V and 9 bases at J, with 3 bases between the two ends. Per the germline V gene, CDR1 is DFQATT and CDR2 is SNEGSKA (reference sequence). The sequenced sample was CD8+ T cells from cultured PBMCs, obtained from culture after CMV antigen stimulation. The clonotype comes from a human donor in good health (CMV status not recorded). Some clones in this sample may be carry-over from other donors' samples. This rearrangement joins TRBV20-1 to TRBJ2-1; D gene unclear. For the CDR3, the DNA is TGCAGTGCTAGCCCTGAGCAGTTCTTC. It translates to CSASPEQFF.